Listed below are T cell receptor beta chains from one sample, sequenced in a study of T cell changes during pregnancy in multiple sclerosis. Profiled with immunoSEQ multiplex PCR; TCRdb holds only in-frame clones, not every one. The data hold tens of thousands of clones, with around 93% observed a single time. The material sequenced was peripheral blood, taken in the first trimester of pregnancy. The source of these receptors is a female donor in good health, enrolled as a control in a pregnancy study. CDR3s leave out the opening cysteine and the closing phenylalanine or tryptophan.

j_gene,v_gene,CDR3aa
TRBJ2-4,TRBV4-2,ASSPGGGTNIQY
TRBJ2-1,TRBV9,ASSVGGDGNEQF
TRBJ2-2,TRBV10-2,ASSESPTGELF
TRBJ1-4,TRBV7-9,ASSLGQGGEKLF
TRBJ2-1,TRBV27,ASSKGGASYNEQF
TRBJ1-4,TRBV19,ASSQDRGREKLF
TRBJ2-3,TRBV9,ASSGKALAGGRFRADTQY
TRBJ2-7,TRBV4-3,ASSQFSGAYEQY
TRBJ2-3,TRBV11-2,ASSPNTDTQY
TRBJ1-1,TRBV25-1,ASRGLTEAF
TRBJ2-3,TRBV9,ASSVADTQY
TRBJ1-2,TRBV20-1,SYRVDYGYT
TRBJ2-3,TRBV9,ASSVLPGGRTDTQY
TRBJ1-5,TRBV18,ASSSDRGNQPQH
TRBJ1-1,TRBV18,ASSLPGQGVGEAF
TRBJ2-3,TRBV7-8,ASSLASRDTQY
TRBJ2-3,TRBV7-3,ASSLMGHPTDTQY
TRBJ1-2,TRBV9,ASSSRSYGYT
TRBJ1-2,TRBV4-1,ASRQLFRQGYPKSDGYT
TRBJ1-5,TRBV9,ASSVEPPDRGSNQPQH
TRBJ2-2,TRBV5-1,ASSSLAGVTGELF
TRBJ2-3,TRBV6-6,ASSSAAGGALGRQY